Sequencing of this T cell receptor (beta chain) was carried out in a study of blood T cell repertoires in COVID-19. Across the whole study: Samples representing acute and convalescent COVID-19 were sourced from the United States, Italy and Spain.

Assay: immunoSEQ multiplex PCR; the TCRdb copy retains only in-frame clones and omits some. The data contain roughly 200,000 clones, about nine tenths of them singletons. The sequenced sample was peripheral blood. The receptor was isolated from a woman in her thirties with acute or convalescent COVID-19.

Written as DNA, the CDR3 is TGTGCCAGCAGCACCATGATGCGAGGGACCCAGTACTTC. It is translated as CASSTMMRGTQYF. This chain links TRBV6-5 with TRBJ2-5; D gene unclear. The CDR3 totals 13 residues. In germline, CDR1 is MNHEY, CDR2 SVGAGI. Trimming pared 6 bases from V and 7 bases from J, leaving 15 bases between.